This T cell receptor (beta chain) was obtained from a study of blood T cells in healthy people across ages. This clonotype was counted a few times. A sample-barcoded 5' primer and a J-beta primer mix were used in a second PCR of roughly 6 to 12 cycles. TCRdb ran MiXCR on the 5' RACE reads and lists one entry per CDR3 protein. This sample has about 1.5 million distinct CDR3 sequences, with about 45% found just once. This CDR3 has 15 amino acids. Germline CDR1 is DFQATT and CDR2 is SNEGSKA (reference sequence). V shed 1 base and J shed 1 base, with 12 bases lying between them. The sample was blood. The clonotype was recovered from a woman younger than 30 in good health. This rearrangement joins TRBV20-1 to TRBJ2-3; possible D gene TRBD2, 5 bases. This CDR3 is CSARGSRAGTDTQYF. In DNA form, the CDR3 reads TGCAGTGCTAGAGGATCGCGGGCAGGCACAGATACGCAGTATTTT.